The next 10 T cell receptor beta chains were all read from a single sample in a study of shared clonotypes between healthy human individuals. TCRdb keeps only in-frame clones here, not all; method: immunoSEQ multiplex PCR. The data hold 2 million to 2.5 million clones, with around 95% observed a single time. The specimen sequenced was naive CD4+ T cells sorted from blood. The subset: CD45RA+ positively selected. The receptors shown here come from a man between 18 and 29 years old in good health.

For the CDR3, the DNA is TGTGCCAGCAGACCACGGACTAATGAGCAGTTCTTC. Amino acids: CASRPRTNEQFF. The V and J genes are TRBV6-6 and TRBJ2-1; D is possibly TRBD2 (5 bases). The germline V gene encodes CDR1 MNHNY and CDR2 SVGAGI (reference sequence). V lost 6 bases and J lost 7, with 10 bases in between. The CDR3 is made up of 12 amino acids.

The chain has TRBV6-5 and TRBJ2-7, with D maybe TRBD1 (5 bases). The germline CDR1 and CDR2 sequences are MNHEY and SVGAGI. The germline V and J ends were trimmed by 7 bases and 6 bases, with 16 bases remaining between them. This CDR3 region has 13 residues. The DNA for the CDR3 is TGTGCCAGCACCACCGACAGTGCGCGCGAGCAGTACTTC. This translates into CASTTDSAREQYF.

J is TRBJ2-1 and V is TRBV5-8; 9 bases map to TRBD2. The V segment lost 4 bases and the J segment 8 bases; nucleotides outside the gene matches: 4. This CDR3 has 13 amino acids. Per germline, CDR1 SGHTS and CDR2 YDEGEE. CDR3 DNA sequence: TGTGCCAGCAGCATGGGACTAGCTGATGAGCAGTTCTTC. It codes for CASSMGLADEQFF.

The chain combines TRBV28 with TRBJ1-3, with 7 bases aligning to TRBD1. V trimming: 6 bases; J trimming: 0 bases; junction bases outside the gene matches: 5. In germline, CDR1 is MDHEN, CDR2 SYDVKM. The CDR3 runs to 15 residues. CDR3 in amino acids: CASRGGAGSGNTIYF. The CDR3 DNA reads as TGTGCCAGCAGAGGGGGCGCTGGCTCTGGAAACACCATATATTTT.

The J gene is TRBJ1-5, the V gene TRBV7-2, with D possibly TRBD1 on 6 matching bases. Germline loops: CDR1 SGHTA, CDR2 FQGNSA. Trimming shortened V by 1 base and J by 4 bases, and 8 bases separated the two germline ends. This CDR3 region has 14 residues. CDR3 bases: TGTGCCAGCAGCTTAGTCAGGGGTAATCAGCCCCAGCATTTT. Encoded protein: CASSLVRGNQPQHF.

The genes are TRBV7-2 and TRBJ2-7; the match to TRBD2 covers 9 bases. V was clipped by 2 bases and J by 5 bases; unmatched bases: 10. CDR1 is SGHTA, CDR2 FQGNSA, per germline. The CDR3 totals 16 residues. The CDR3 DNA sequence: TGTGCCAGCAGCTTAAGGGTTTCAGCGGGAGGAAACGAGCAGTACTTC. This codes for CASSLRVSAGGNEQYF. Combining the CDR3 with reference TRBV7-2 and TRBJ2-7 gives the whole variable domain GAGVSQSPSNKVTEKGKDVELRCDPISGHTALYWYRQSLGQGLEFLIYFQGNSAPDKSGLPSDRFSAERTGGSVSTLTIQRTQQEDSAVYLCASSLRVSAGGNEQYFGPGTRLTVT.

The J gene is TRBJ1-1, the V gene TRBV7-9, with a tentative D call TRBD1 (6 bases). With 5 bases removed from V and 4 bases from J, the gap between germline ends came to 26 bases. CDR3 length equals 18 residues. Per germline, CDR1 SEHNR and CDR2 FQNEAQ (reference sequence). The chain's CDR3 is CASSPVYGGAAPVTEAFF. In DNA form, the CDR3 reads TGTGCCAGCAGCCCTGTCTATGGGGGCGCCGCCCCGGTCACTGAAGCTTTCTTT.

On this clone itself: Other DNA sequences in this sample translate to the same CDR3. The chain has TRBV7-2 and TRBJ1-5; no clear D. The V gene lost 2 bases and the J gene lost 1 base, with 6 bases spanning the gap. The germline V gene has CDR1 SGHTA and CDR2 FQGNSA. The length of the CDR3 is 14 residues. This chain's CDR3 is CASSLLGSNQPQHF. In DNA, the CDR3 is TGTGCCAGCAGCTTATTGGGCAGCAATCAGCCCCAGCATTTT.

The chain combines TRBV28 with TRBJ1-6; the D gene is possibly TRBD1 (5 bases). This CDR3 has 14 residues. V was pared by 2 bases and J by 12 bases, with 14 bases between. Germline lookup yields CDR1 MDHEN and CDR2 SYDVKM. CDR3 coding DNA: TGTGCCAGCAGTTTAATCGGTACGGGACTACCCCTCCACTTT. This codes for CASSLIGTGLPLHF. Together with reference TRBV28 and TRBJ1-6, the CDR3 gives the full variable domain: DVKVTQSSRYLVKRTGEKVFLECVQDMDHENMFWYRQDPGLGLRLIYFSYDVKMKEKGDIPEGYSVSREKKERFSLILESASTNQTSMYLCASSLIGTGLPLHFGNGTRLTVT.

The V and J genes are TRBV19 and TRBJ2-7; TRBD1 might be the D (6 bases). CDR3 length: 12 residues. Germline values: CDR1 LNHDA, CDR2 SQIVND (reference sequence). Trimming removed 10 bases at V and 2 bases at J, with 12 bases between. CDR3 DNA sequence: TGTGCCACCTCCGGGACACCCTACGAGCAGTACTTC. This translates into CATSGTPYEQYF.